This T cell receptor (beta chain) stems from a study of spatial heterogeneity in lung cancer. This clonotype was seen repeatedly, ten times or more. TCRdb reprocessed the 5' RACE reads via MiXCR and lists one record per CDR3 protein. This table has tens of thousands of distinct CDR3 sequences, around 4.3% appearing once. In germline, CDR1 is LGHDT, CDR2 YNNKEL (reference sequence). CDR3 size: 16 residues. The V and J ends lost 0 bases and 8 bases respectively, with 16 bases between them. Sample time point: sample taken at primary tumor resection. The input for sequencing was PBMCs, taken at surgery. The origin of this receptor is a male donor with early-stage non-small cell lung cancer. The genes are TRBV3-1 and TRBJ1-4, with D perhaps matching TRBD1 (5 bases). In DNA, the CDR3 is TGTGCCAGCAGCCAAGATCCGGGACTTAGAGAAGAAAAACTGTTTTTT. This encodes CASSQDPGLREEKLFF.